Listed below are T cell receptor beta chains from one sample, sequenced in a study of blood T cell repertoires in COVID-19. Produced via immunoSEQ multiplex PCR; TCRdb's table is partial and in-frame only. Of approximately 110,000 clones in the sample, around 85% were seen once. The sample consisted of peripheral blood. These receptor sequences come from a woman of 80 years or more with COVID-19, enrolled during active disease. CDR3s include the opening cysteine and the closing phenylalanine or tryptophan. Each record gives: V gene, J gene, clone size, D gene, CDR3 protein, CDR3 DNA. The D gene is left open where the match is weak. Clone size is given for some rows only: seen once, a few or many times, or a class if the clone is expanded.

TRBV28,TRBJ1-2,.,.,CASSFGGTERGYTF,TGTGCCAGCAGTTTCGGGGGGACCGAAAGGGGCTACACCTTC
TRBV5-1,TRBJ1-1,.,TRBD1,CASLGSTGANTEAFF,TGCGCCAGCCTGGGAAGTACAGGGGCGAACACTGAAGCTTTCTTT
TRBV18,TRBJ2-2,.,.,CASSEVAASTGELFF,TGTGCCAGCTCAGAGGTCGCGGCATCGACCGGGGAGCTGTTTTTT
TRBV12-2,TRBJ2-1,.,.,CASRLVWQRLHSYNEQFF,TGTGCAAGTCGCTTAGTATGGCAGCGGTTACACTCCTACAATGAGCAGTTCTTC
TRBV19,TRBJ1-1,.,.,CASSSRGATEAFF,TGTGCCAGTAGTAGCCGAGGAGCGACCGAAGCTTTCTTT
TRBV3-1/TRBV3-2,TRBJ2-2,.,.,CASSQTGPTGELFF,TGTGCCAGCAGCCAAACAGGGCCCACCGGGGAGCTGTTTTTT
TRBV9,TRBJ2-5,.,.,CASSVSPGETQYF,TGTGCCAGCAGCGTAAGTCCCGGGGAGACCCAGTACTTC
TRBV11-3,TRBJ2-1,.,TRBD2,CASSLRAGGGEQFF,TGTGCCAGCAGCTTACGAGCGGGAGGTGGTGAGCAGTTCTTC
TRBV21-1,TRBJ1-2,.,.,CASSKPPGRYGYTF,TGTGCCAGCAGCAAACCGCCAGGGCGGTATGGCTACACCTTC
TRBV20-1,TRBJ1-2,once,TRBD1,CSASRAGGVQDYGYTF,TGCAGTGCTAGTCGGGCAGGGGGCGTTCAAGACTATGGCTACACCTTC
TRBV18,TRBJ1-6,.,.,CASSPERRNSPLHF,TGTGCCAGCTCACCTGAAAGGAGAAATTCACCCCTCCACTTT
TRBV18,TRBJ1-1,.,.,CASSSRVLDSINTEAFF,TGTGCCAGCTCGAGCCGGGTCCTGGATTCGATTAACACTGAAGCTTTCTTT
TRBV3-1/TRBV3-2,TRBJ1-6,.,TRBD1,CASSQTGGGSPLHF,TGTGCCAGCAGCCAAACAGGGGGTGGATCACCCCTCCACTTT
TRBV3-1/TRBV3-2,TRBJ2-1,.,.,CASSQRVSRVGGSYNEQFF,TGTGCCAGCAGCCAAAGGGTAAGCCGGGTGGGAGGATCCTACAATGAGCAGTTCTTC
TRBV9,TRBJ2-2,.,.,CASSVVSVTGELFF,TGTGCCAGCAGCGTAGTGTCCGTCACCGGGGAGCTGTTTTTT
TRBV7-2,TRBJ2-1,.,TRBD2,CASSLELAGGEQFF,TGTGCCAGCAGCTTAGAACTAGCGGGAGGCGAGCAGTTCTTC
TRBV4-3,TRBJ2-7,few,TRBD2,CASSQIAGVPSYEQYF,TGCGCCAGCAGCCAGATAGCGGGAGTTCCCTCCTACGAGCAGTACTTC
TRBV6-5,TRBJ1-1,.,.,CASSYQGSGNTEAFF,TGTGCCAGCAGTTACCAGGGGTCAGGGAACACTGAAGCTTTCTTT
TRBV9,TRBJ2-3,.,TRBD1,CASSAMDRALGTDTQYF,TGTGCCAGCAGCGCGATGGACAGGGCATTGGGCACAGATACGCAGTATTTT
TRBV20-1,TRBJ2-5,.,.,CSAGIETQYF,TGCAGTGCCGGGATCGAGACCCAGTACTTC
TRBV28,TRBJ2-1,.,TRBD2,CASTTSGSFNEQFF,TGTGCCAGCACGACTAGCGGGAGCTTCAATGAGCAGTTCTTC
TRBV27,TRBJ1-2,.,.,CASSFGPGYYGYTF,TGTGCCAGCAGTTTTGGGCCAGGATATTATGGCTACACCTTC
TRBV2,TRBJ2-5,.,.,CASVSRGGETQYF,TGTGCCAGCGTTTCAAGGGGGGGAGAGACCCAGTACTTC
TRBV6-2/TRBV6-3,TRBJ2-7,once,TRBD2,CASSRGLAGGHEQYF,TGTGCCAGCAGTCGAGGACTAGCGGGAGGCCACGAGCAGTACTTC
TRBV25-1,TRBJ1-1,once,.,CASSDRGGDQNTEAFF,TGTGCCAGCAGTGATCGGGGGGGGGACCAGAACACTGAAGCTTTCTTT
TRBV28,TRBJ1-5,.,TRBD1,CASSYGQGSNQPQHF,TGTGCCAGCAGCTACGGACAGGGGAGCAATCAGCCCCAGCATTTT
TRBV5-1,TRBJ2-1,.,TRBD2,CASSLMGGSYNEQFF,TGCGCCAGCAGCTTGATGGGCGGGAGTTACAATGAGCAGTTCTTC
TRBV12-5,TRBJ2-1,.,.,CASGLDGQFNEQFF,TGTGCTAGTGGTTTGGATGGACAGTTCAATGAGCAGTTCTTC
TRBV19,TRBJ1-5,.,TRBD1,CASSRQGEPNQPQHF,TGTGCCAGTAGTAGACAGGGGGAGCCCAATCAGCCCCAGCATTTT
TRBV7-9,TRBJ2-5,.,TRBD1,CASSAGQGLPETQYF,TGTGCCAGCAGCGCAGGACAGGGGCTCCCGGAGACCCAGTACTTC
TRBV19,TRBJ2-5,.,TRBD1,CASSIGPGQGETQYF,TGTGCCAGTAGTATAGGACCCGGACAGGGAGAGACCCAGTACTTC